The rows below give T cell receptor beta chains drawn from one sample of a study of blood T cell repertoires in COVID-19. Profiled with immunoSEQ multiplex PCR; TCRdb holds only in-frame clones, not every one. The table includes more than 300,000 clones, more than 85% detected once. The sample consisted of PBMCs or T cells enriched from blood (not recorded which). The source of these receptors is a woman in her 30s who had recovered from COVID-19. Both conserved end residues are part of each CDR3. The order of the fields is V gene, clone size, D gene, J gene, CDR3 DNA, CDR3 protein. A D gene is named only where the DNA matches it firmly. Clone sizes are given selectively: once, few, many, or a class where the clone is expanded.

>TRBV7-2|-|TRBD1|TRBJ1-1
TGTGCCAGCAGCCCCGGGACAGCGAACACTGAAGCTTTCTTT
CASSPGTANTEAFF
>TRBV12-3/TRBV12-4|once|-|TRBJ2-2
TGTGCCAGCAGTTTCGCTGACTCCAGGGCGCTGTTTTTT
CASSFADSRALFF
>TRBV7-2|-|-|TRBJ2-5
TGTGCCAGCAGCTTAACGCTACCCCCCGAGACCCAGTACTTC
CASSLTLPPETQYF
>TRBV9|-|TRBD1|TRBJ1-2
TGTGCCAGCAGCGTAGCTACGGGGACAGGGTTCTATGGCTACACCTTC
CASSVATGTGFYGYTF
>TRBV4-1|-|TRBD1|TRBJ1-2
TGCGCCAGCAGCCAAGAACAGGGGGCGTTGGGCTACACCTTC
CASSQEQGALGYTF
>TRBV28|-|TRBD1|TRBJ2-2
TGTGCCAGCAGTTCCCGAGGACAGGGAAACACCGGGGAGCTGTTTTTT
CASSSRGQGNTGELFF
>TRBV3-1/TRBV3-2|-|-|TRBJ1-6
TGTGCCAGCAGCCACAATAATTCACCCCTCCACTTT
CASSHNNSPLHF
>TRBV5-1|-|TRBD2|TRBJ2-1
TGCGCCAGCAGCTCCCGGGTAGCGGGGGCGGGTGAGCAGTTCTTC
CASSSRVAGAGEQFF
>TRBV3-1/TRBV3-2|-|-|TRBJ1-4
TGTGCCAGCAGCCAAGGGACACCAGCAACTAATGAAAAACTGTTTTTT
CASSQGTPATNEKLFF
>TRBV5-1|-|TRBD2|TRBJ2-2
TGCGCCAGCAGCCCCGGGACTAGCCGGACCGGGGAGCTGTTTTTT
CASSPGTSRTGELFF
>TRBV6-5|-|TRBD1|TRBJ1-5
TGTGCCAGCATACCGGGACAGGGTATTGGTCAGCCCCAGCATTTT
CASIPGQGIGQPQHF
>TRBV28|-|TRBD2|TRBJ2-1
TGTGCCAGCAGCCATAACGTGGGAGGGTTTGAGCAGTTCTTC
CASSHNVGGFEQFF
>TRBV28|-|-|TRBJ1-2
TGTGCCAGCAGTTCCCGATCAGGGGAAGTAAATGGCTACACCTTC
CASSSRSGEVNGYTF
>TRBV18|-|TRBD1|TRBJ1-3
TGTGCCAGCTCACGAGTTCGGGACAGCAGAAACACCATATATTTT
CASSRVRDSRNTIYF
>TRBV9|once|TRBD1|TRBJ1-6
TGTGCCAGCAGCGTTCAGGGGGCCGGGGGTTCACCCCTCCACTTT
CASSVQGAGGSPLHF
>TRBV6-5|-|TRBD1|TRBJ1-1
TGTGCCAGCAGAACAGGGGTGAAAGCTTTCTTT
CASRTGVKAFF